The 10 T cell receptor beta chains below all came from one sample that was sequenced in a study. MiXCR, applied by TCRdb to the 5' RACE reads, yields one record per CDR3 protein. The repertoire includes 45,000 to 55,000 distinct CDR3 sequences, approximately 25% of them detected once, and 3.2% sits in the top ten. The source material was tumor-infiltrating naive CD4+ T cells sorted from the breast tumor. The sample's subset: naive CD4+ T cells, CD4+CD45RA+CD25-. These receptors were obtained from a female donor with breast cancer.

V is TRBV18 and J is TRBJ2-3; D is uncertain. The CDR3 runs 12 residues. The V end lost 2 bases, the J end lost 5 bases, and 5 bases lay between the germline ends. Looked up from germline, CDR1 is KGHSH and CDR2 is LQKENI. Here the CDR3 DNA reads TGTGCCAGCTCACCATCAGGAGATACGCAGTATTTT. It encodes CASSPSGDTQYF.

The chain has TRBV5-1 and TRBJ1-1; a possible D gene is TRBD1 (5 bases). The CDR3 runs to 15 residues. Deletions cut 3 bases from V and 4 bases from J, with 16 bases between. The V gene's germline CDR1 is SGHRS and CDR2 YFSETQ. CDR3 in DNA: TGCGCCAGCAGCTCCCACCAATATGGGGCCACTGAAGCTTTCTTT. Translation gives CASSSHQYGATEAFF.

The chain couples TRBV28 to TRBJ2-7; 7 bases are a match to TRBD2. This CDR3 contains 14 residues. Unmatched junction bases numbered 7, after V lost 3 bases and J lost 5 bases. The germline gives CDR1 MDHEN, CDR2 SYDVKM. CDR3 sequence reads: CASSFGGRVDEQYF. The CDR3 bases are TGTGCCAGCAGTTTTGGCGGGAGAGTCGACGAGCAGTACTTC.

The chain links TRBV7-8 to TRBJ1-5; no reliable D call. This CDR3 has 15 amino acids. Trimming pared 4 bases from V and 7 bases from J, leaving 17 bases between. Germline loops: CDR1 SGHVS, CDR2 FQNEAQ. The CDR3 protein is CASSSARTVRQPQHF. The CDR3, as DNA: TGTGCCAGCAGCTCAGCTCGGACTGTAAGGCAGCCCCAGCATTTT.

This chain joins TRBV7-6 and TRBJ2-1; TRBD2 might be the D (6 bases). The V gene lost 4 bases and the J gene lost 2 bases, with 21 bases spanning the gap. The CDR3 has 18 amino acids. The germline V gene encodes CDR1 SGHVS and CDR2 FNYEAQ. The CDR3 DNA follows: TGTGCCAGCAGCTCCTTGTGGGGGGATAAGGGGCCCTACAATGAGCAGTTCTTC. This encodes CASSSLWGDKGPYNEQFF.

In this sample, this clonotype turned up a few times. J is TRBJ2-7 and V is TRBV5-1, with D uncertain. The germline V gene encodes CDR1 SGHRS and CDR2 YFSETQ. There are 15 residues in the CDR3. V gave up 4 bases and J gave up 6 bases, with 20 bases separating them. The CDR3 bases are TGCGCCAGCAGCCAGGCCACATCGAAGGTAACCGAGCAGTACTTC. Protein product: CASSQATSKVTEQYF.

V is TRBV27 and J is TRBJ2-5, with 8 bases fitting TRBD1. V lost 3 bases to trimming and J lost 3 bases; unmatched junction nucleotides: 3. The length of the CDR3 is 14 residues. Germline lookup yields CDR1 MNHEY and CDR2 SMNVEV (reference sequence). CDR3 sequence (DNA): TGTGCCAGCAGTTTTGGACAGGGAAAAGAGACCCAGTACTTC. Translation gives CASSFGQGKETQYF.

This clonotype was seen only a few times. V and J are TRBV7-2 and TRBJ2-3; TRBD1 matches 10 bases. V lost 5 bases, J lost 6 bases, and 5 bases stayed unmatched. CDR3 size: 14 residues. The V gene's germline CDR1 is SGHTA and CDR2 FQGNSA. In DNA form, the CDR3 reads TGTGCCAGCAGCGCGACAGGGGGCGAGGATACGCAGTATTTT. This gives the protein CASSATGGEDTQYF.

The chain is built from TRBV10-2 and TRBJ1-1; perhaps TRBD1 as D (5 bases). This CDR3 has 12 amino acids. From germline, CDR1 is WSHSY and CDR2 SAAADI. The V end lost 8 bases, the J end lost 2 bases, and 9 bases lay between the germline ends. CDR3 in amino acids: CASGHLNTEAFF. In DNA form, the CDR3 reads TGCGCCAGCGGACATCTAAACACTGAAGCTTTCTTT.

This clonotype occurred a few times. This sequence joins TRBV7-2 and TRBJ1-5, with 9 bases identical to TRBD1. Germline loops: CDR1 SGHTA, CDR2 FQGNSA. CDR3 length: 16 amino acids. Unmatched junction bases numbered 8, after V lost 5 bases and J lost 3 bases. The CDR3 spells CASSEVGTGLNQPQHF. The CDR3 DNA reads TGTGCCAGCAGCGAAGTAGGGACAGGGCTCAATCAGCCCCAGCATTTT. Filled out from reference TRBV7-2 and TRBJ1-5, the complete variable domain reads GAGVSQSPSNKVTEKGKDVELRCDPISGHTALYWYRQSLGQGLEFLIYFQGNSAPDKSGLPSDRFSAERTGGSVSTLTIQRTQQEDSAVYLCASSEVGTGLNQPQHFGDGTRLSIL.